These 10 T cell receptor beta chains were all obtained from the same sample, sequenced in a study of blood T cell repertoires in COVID-19. The table came from immunoSEQ multiplex PCR; TCRdb's copy has only in-frame clones and leaves some out. The sample includes some 200,000 clones, about 87% of them seen just once. Sequenced material: PBMCs or T cells enriched from blood (not recorded which). These receptors originate from a woman younger than 45 who had recovered from COVID-19.

V usage is TRBV5-4 and J usage is TRBJ1-2; D uncertain. This CDR3 region has 15 residues. V was clipped by 0 bases and J by 0 bases, with 9 bases between them. Germline V lookup: CDR1 SGHNT, CDR2 YYREEE (reference sequence). CDR3 sequence: CASSLDPGPNYGYTF. CDR3 sequence (DNA): TGTGCCAGCAGCTTGGATCCAGGTCCTAACTATGGCTACACCTTC.

The chain links TRBV3-1 (or the pseudogene TRBV3-2) to TRBJ1-5; 8 bases agree with TRBD1. CDR1 LGHDT and CDR2 YNNKEL come from the germline V gene (reference sequence). The CDR3 length is 15 residues. V lost 9 bases and J lost 0; bases outside the gene matches: 7. The CDR3 sequence is CARPGTGDSNQPQHF. The CDR3 DNA reads TGTGCCAGACCCGGGACAGGTGATAGCAATCAGCCCCAGCATTTT.

This chain links TRBV4-3 with TRBJ1-4; TRBD1 is a possible D gene (5 bases). The CDR3 is made up of 13 amino acids. Germline CDR1 reads LGHNA; CDR2 reads YSLEER. V was trimmed by 5 bases and J by 8 bases, leaving 12 bases between them. CDR3 region: CASSGGLGEKLFF. In nucleotides, the CDR3 is TGCGCCAGCAGCGGGGGGTTAGGGGAAAAACTGTTTTTT.

V and J are TRBV7-2 and TRBJ2-3; 8 bases match TRBD1. The CDR3 loop spans 13 amino acids. Germline values: CDR1 SGHTA, CDR2 FQGNSA. V shed 5 bases and J 5 bases; nucleotides not matched to a gene: 3. CDR3 in amino acids: CASSQDREDTQYF. The CDR3 bases are TGTGCCAGCAGCCAGGACAGGGAAGATACGCAGTATTTT.

In nucleotides, the CDR3 is TGCGCCAGCAGCCCCCAAGACAGGGACGGTCGTTATGCTTTCTTT. Its translation is CASSPQDRDGRYAFF. J is TRBJ1-1 and V is TRBV4-1; 7 nucleotides align to TRBD1. The trim removed 4 bases at V and 11 bases at J, leaving 16 bases unmatched. This CDR3 spans 15 amino acids. CDR1 is MGHRA, CDR2 YSYEKL, per germline.

This clone came up a few times. The rearrangement uses TRBV11-3 and TRBJ2-1; D possibly corresponds to TRBD1 (6 bases). Trimming left V 5 bases short and J 0 bases short, with 8 bases between. The CDR3 runs 14 residues. Germline V gene sequence: CDR1 SGHNT, CDR2 YENEEA. The DNA for the CDR3 is TGTGCCAGCAGCCCGGACAGCTCCTACAATGAGCAGTTCTTC. As protein: CASSPDSSYNEQFF.

The chain joins TRBV19 to TRBJ2-2, with D possibly matching TRBD2 (6 bases). V shed 6 bases and J shed 2 bases, with 10 bases lying between them. CDR1 LNHDA and CDR2 SQIVND come from the germline V gene (reference sequence). The length of the CDR3 is 14 residues. The CDR3 protein is CASSNSGNTGELFF. The CDR3 DNA is TGTGCCAGTAGCAATAGCGGTAACACCGGGGAGCTGTTTTTT.

The gene calls are TRBV9 and TRBJ1-2; a weak D match, TRBD1 (6 bases). The CDR3 contains 16 residues. The V gene lost 3 bases and the J gene lost 6 bases, with 21 bases spanning the gap. The germline V gene has CDR1 SGDLS and CDR2 YYNGEE. CDR3 protein: CASSGEQGPMTNGYTF. The CDR3 DNA follows: TGTGCCAGCAGCGGGGAACAGGGCCCAATGACAAATGGCTACACCTTC.

The genes are TRBV14 and TRBJ2-7; D not resolved. With 1 base removed from V and 6 bases from J, the gap between germline ends came to 13 bases. Germline V lookup: CDR1 SGHDN, CDR2 FVKESK. The CDR3 is 14 amino acids. CDR3 sequence reads: CASSQAYKPGEQYF. The CDR3 bases are TGTGCCAGCAGCCAAGCTTATAAACCGGGCGAGCAGTACTTC.

J is TRBJ1-3 and V is TRBV18; D not resolved. With 3 bases removed from V and 1 base from J, the gap between germline ends came to 13 bases. The germline V gene has CDR1 KGHSH and CDR2 LQKENI. CDR3 length: 16 residues. The CDR3 nucleotides read TGTGCCAGCTCACCTCTGGGCAGGACTTCTGGAAACACCATATATTTT. Amino acid sequence: CASSPLGRTSGNTIYF.